One T cell receptor beta chain is described in this entry. What it recognizes is unknown. The data belong to a study of cytomegalovirus exposure and HLA in healthy donors. At the level of the study: Genotyping showed around 81% of 300 to 450 donors falling in the Caucasian-associated ancestry cluster. General observations from the study: Analyses of presence/absence relied on an assumption of roughly uniform sequencing depth across donors.

Researchers ran the PCR with 60 Vbeta and 13 Jbeta primers. The protocol was immunoSEQ multiplex PCR, while the TCRdb copy is restricted to in-frame clones and leaves out a portion. The table has more than 95,000 clones, less than 85% seen once; the top ten hold approximately 20%. With V trimmed by 5 bases and J by 2 bases, 3 bases remained unmatched. This CDR3 is built from 14 residues. From germline, CDR1 is MNHEY and CDR2 SMNVEV (reference sequence). The chain joins TRBV27 to TRBJ1-3; 7 positions agree with TRBD1. The source material was PBMCs. This receptor was identified in a man aged 18 to 30 in good health and CMV-seropositive. The CDR3 loop reads CASSPGTAGNTIYF. The CDR3 coding sequence is TGTGCCAGCAGTCCCGGGACAGCTGGAAACACCATATATTTT.